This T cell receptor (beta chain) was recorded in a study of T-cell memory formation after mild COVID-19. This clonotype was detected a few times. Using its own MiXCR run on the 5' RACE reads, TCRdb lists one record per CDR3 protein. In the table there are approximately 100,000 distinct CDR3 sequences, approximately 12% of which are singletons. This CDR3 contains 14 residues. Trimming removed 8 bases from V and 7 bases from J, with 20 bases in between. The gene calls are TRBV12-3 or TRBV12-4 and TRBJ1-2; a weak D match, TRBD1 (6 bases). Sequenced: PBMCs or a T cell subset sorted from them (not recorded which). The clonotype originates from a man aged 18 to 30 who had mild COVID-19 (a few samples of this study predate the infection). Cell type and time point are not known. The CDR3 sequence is CASEPGHPQGGYTF. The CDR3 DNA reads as TGTGCCAGCGAACCGGGACATCCCCAGGGTGGCTACACCTTC.